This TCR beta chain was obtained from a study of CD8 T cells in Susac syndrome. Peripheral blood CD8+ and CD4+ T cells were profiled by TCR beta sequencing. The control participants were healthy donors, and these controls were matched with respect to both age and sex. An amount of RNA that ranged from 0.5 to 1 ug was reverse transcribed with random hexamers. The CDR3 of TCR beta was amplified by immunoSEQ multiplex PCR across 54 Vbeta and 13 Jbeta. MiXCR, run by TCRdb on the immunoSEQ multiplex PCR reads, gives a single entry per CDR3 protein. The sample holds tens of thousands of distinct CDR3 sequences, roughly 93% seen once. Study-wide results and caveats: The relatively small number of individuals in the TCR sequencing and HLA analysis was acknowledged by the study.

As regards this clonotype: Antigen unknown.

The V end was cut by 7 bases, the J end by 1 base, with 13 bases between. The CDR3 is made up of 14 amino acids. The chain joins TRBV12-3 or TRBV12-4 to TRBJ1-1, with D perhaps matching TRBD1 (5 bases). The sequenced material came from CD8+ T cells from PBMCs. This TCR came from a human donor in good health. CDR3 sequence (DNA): TGTGCCAGCACTCCGGGGGGTCCGAACACTGAAGCTTTCTTT. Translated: CASTPGGPNTEAFF.